Listed below are T cell receptor beta chains from one sample, sequenced in a study of cytomegalovirus exposure and HLA in healthy donors. Clones were sequenced by immunoSEQ multiplex PCR, and TCRdb holds only the in-frame ones, with some missing. Among some 70,000 clones listed, less than 70% were seen once. The specimen sequenced was PBMCs. Receptor source: a woman aged 45-60 years in good health and CMV-seronegative. CDR3s include the opening cysteine and the closing phenylalanine or tryptophan. A D gene is named only where the DNA matches it firmly. Clone sizes are given selectively: once, few, many, or a class where the clone is expanded.

v_call	clone_size	d_call	j_call	cdr3_aa	cdr3_nt
TRBV27	NA	TRBD2	TRBJ2-3	CASSLSVASGRIMGTQYF	TGTGCCAGCAGTTTATCGGTCGCTAGCGGGAGGATAATGGGTACGCAGTATTTT
TRBV9	few	NA	TRBJ1-1	CASSTYRDTEAFF	TGTGCCAGCAGCACTTATCGGGACACTGAAGCTTTCTTT
TRBV6-5	NA	TRBD2	TRBJ2-1	CASSYSGTSGYNEQFF	TGTGCCAGCAGTTACTCAGGGACTAGCGGATACAATGAGCAGTTCTTC
TRBV7-2	NA	TRBD2	TRBJ2-5	CASSPGTSGQETQYF	TGTGCCAGCAGCCCAGGGACTAGCGGTCAAGAGACCCAGTACTTC
TRBV21-1	once	NA	TRBJ1-5	CARGQYNQPQHF	TGTGCCAGGGGACAGTACAATCAGCCCCAGCATTTT
TRBV6-5	few	NA	TRBJ1-2	CASSSTYDSYGYTF	TGTGCCAGCAGTTCGACCTATGACAGTTATGGCTACACCTTC
TRBV9	NA	NA	TRBJ2-3	CASSARSAGVADTQYF	TGTGCCAGCAGCGCTCGTTCCGCCGGGGTAGCGGATACGCAGTATTTT
TRBV28	NA	NA	TRBJ1-5	CASSDYSNQPQHF	TGTGCCAGCAGCGACTATAGCAATCAGCCCCAGCATTTT
TRBV5-1	once	NA	TRBJ2-7	CASSSRLGGYEQYF	TGCGCCAGCAGCTCCCGGCTAGGGGGCTACGAGCAGTACTTC
TRBV5-6	NA	TRBD1	TRBJ2-7	CASSLTGVGEQYF	TGTGCCAGCAGCTTGACAGGGGTAGGGGAGCAGTACTTC
TRBV28	once	NA	TRBJ2-7	CASSSSGAQKFNEQYF	TGTGCCAGCAGCTCCTCAGGCGCCCAGAAGTTCAACGAGCAGTACTTC
TRBV28	NA	NA	TRBJ2-1	CASSSSGSSGNEQFF	TGTGCCAGCAGCTCTTCGGGATCCTCGGGCAATGAGCAGTTCTTC
TRBV7-2	NA	TRBD2	TRBJ2-3	CASSARNLADTQYF	TGTGCCAGCAGCGCTCGGAACCTAGCGGACACGCAGTATTTT
TRBV28	NA	NA	TRBJ2-2	CASSLQGLNTGELFF	TGTGCCAGCAGTTTACAGGGGCTGAACACCGGGGAGCTGTTTTTT
TRBV6-1	NA	TRBD2	TRBJ2-7	CATLETSGRAGQYF	TGTGCCACTCTCGAGACTAGCGGGAGGGCGGGGCAGTACTTC
TRBV5-5	NA	TRBD1	TRBJ2-7	CASSLDRGPFEQYF	TGTGCCAGCAGCTTGGACAGGGGCCCTTTCGAGCAGTACTTC
TRBV7-6	NA	NA	TRBJ1-1	CASSPPQGTAFF	TGTGCCAGCAGCCCACCCCAGGGGACGGCTTTCTTT
TRBV7-8	NA	NA	TRBJ2-7	CASSLANDKQYF	TGTGCCAGCAGCTTAGCGAACGACAAGCAGTACTTC
TRBV29-1	NA	TRBD1	TRBJ1-2	CSVATGGQGWYYGYTF	TGCAGCGTTGCCACGGGGGGACAGGGATGGTACTATGGCTACACCTTC
TRBV30	few	NA	TRBJ1-4	CAWRLGGGRLSTNEKLFF	TGTGCCTGGAGGTTGGGCGGGGGGCGACTATCGACTAATGAAAAACTGTTTTTT
TRBV5-1	NA	NA	TRBJ2-7	CASSLAQGTYEQYF	TGCGCCAGCAGCTTGGCTCAGGGGACCTACGAGCAGTACTTC
TRBV9	NA	NA	TRBJ2-2	CASSSSGELFF	TGTGCCAGCAGCTCTTCCGGGGAGCTGTTTTTT
TRBV9	few	NA	TRBJ2-1	CASSVTRASSYNEQFF	TGTGCCAGCAGCGTAACCAGGGCCAGCTCCTACAATGAGCAGTTCTTC
TRBV18	few	NA	TRBJ1-4	CASSRDINEKLFF	TGTGCCAGCTCAAGGGACATAAATGAAAAACTGTTTTTT
TRBV27	NA	NA	TRBJ2-7	CASSLSRSYEQYF	TGTGCCAGCAGTTTATCGCGATCCTACGAGCAGTACTTC
TRBV7-9	NA	TRBD2	TRBJ2-7	CASSPRTSGSVHEQYF	TGTGCCAGCAGCCCAAGGACTAGCGGGAGTGTCCACGAGCAGTACTTC
TRBV18	NA	NA	TRBJ2-1	CASSPLNRDGEQFF	TGTGCCAGCTCACCGCTAAACAGGGATGGTGAGCAGTTCTTC
TRBV6-6	NA	NA	TRBJ1-4	CASSRAGELANEKLFF	TGTGCCAGCAGCCGCGCAGGGGAGCTGGCTAATGAAAAACTGTTTTTT
TRBV30	few	NA	TRBJ1-3	CAWSAYSSTIYF	TGTGCCTGGAGTGCATATTCGAGCACCATATATTTT
TRBV5-1	few	TRBD1	TRBJ1-4	CASKRTGQEKLFF	TGCGCCAGCAAAAGGACAGGGCAAGAAAAACTGTTTTTT
TRBV11-3	once	NA	TRBJ2-1	CASSSRGVQYNEQFF	TGTGCCAGCAGCTCCAGGGGGGTCCAATACAATGAGCAGTTCTTC
TRBV6-5	few	NA	TRBJ1-5	CASSLQGPEGDQPQHF	TGTGCCAGCAGTTTACAGGGCCCGGAAGGGGATCAGCCCCAGCATTTT
TRBV18	NA	NA	TRBJ1-2	CASSLGRGSYGYTF	TGTGCCAGCTCCCTTGGGCGGGGGTCCTATGGCTACACCTTC
TRBV29-1	NA	NA	TRBJ2-2	CSVERTLNTGELFF	TGCAGCGTTGAAAGGACACTAAACACCGGGGAGCTGTTTTTT
TRBV2	NA	NA	TRBJ2-7	CASSPTGQPYEQYF	TGTGCCAGCAGCCCGACAGGTCAGCCCTACGAGCAGTACTTC
TRBV28	NA	TRBD1	TRBJ2-7	CASSLPYGTGQYF	TGTGCCAGCAGTTTACCCTACGGGACAGGGCAGTACTTC
TRBV30	NA	NA	TRBJ1-3	CAWSAPGTGNTIYF	TGTGCCTGGAGCGCCCCAGGAACTGGAAACACCATATATTTT
TRBV5-4	NA	NA	TRBJ1-1	CASSEGGVWGTEAFF	TGTGCCAGCAGCGAAGGAGGGGTCTGGGGCACTGAAGCTTTCTTT
TRBV7-2	few	NA	TRBJ2-7	CASSLGGTRRVEQYF	TGTGCCAGCAGCTTAGGAGGAACCAGGAGGGTCGAGCAGTACTTC
TRBV7-9	few	TRBD1	TRBJ1-4	CASSFIRSDREGEKLFF	TGTGCCAGCAGCTTCATCCGGTCGGACAGGGAAGGTGAAAAACTGTTTTTT
TRBV27	NA	NA	TRBJ2-7	CASSPLSGEQYF	TGTGCCAGCAGTCCGCTCTCGGGCGAGCAGTACTTC